The 9 T cell receptor beta chains in this list originate from one sample, sequenced in a study of siplizumab effects on memory and regulatory T cells. TCRdb's copy holds only in-frame clones and misses some; the assay was immunoSEQ multiplex PCR. The sample shows 80,000 to 130,000 clones, around 94% of them seen only once. The sample was Tregs sorted from blood. Source of these receptors: a human donor in good health.

V usage is TRBV14 and J usage is TRBJ2-1; a possible D gene is TRBD2 (6 bases). This CDR3 is built from 15 residues. The germline CDR1 and CDR2 sequences are SGHDN and FVKESK. V was clipped by 4 bases and J by 9 bases, with 19 bases between them. The CDR3 nucleotides read TGTGCCAGCAGCCGAAGTGGGCGGGGACGGGGTGAGCAGTTCTTC. It specifies CASSRSGRGRGEQFF.

V is TRBV2 and J is TRBJ2-1, with D perhaps matching TRBD1 or TRBD2 (5 bases each). Germline assignment: CDR1 SNHLY and CDR2 FYNNEI. CDR3 length: 14 residues. The V gene lost 7 bases and the J gene lost 5 bases, with 15 bases spanning the gap. DNA for the CDR3: TGTGCCAGCACCGGGACGATAGGGAACAATGAGCAGTTCTTC. This sequence encodes CASTGTIGNNEQFF.

V is TRBV7-3 and J is TRBJ2-2, with a possible D match to TRBD1 (6 bases). Germline V gene lookup returns CDR1 SGHTA and CDR2 FQGTGA. The CDR3 covers 13 residues. Trimming shortened V by 5 bases and J by 5 bases, and 9 bases separated the two germline ends. DNA of the CDR3: TGTGCCAGCAGCACTACAGGGACCGGGGAGCTGTTTTTT. Encoded protein: CASSTTGTGELFF.

The gene calls are TRBV6-1 and TRBJ2-3; 13 bases map to TRBD2. CDR3 length equals 15 residues. Unmatched junction bases numbered 3, after V lost 4 bases and J lost 5 bases. Germline V gene lookup returns CDR1 MNHNS and CDR2 SASEGT. The CDR3 sequence is CASSAGLAGVDTQYF. CDR3 sequence (DNA): TGTGCCAGCAGTGCAGGACTAGCGGGAGTAGATACGCAGTATTTT.

The CDR3, as DNA: TGTGCCAGCAGCCCCGCTCTGGCCACAGGGGGCAATCAGCCCCAGCATTTT. Its translation is CASSPALATGGNQPQHF. The chain couples TRBV28 to TRBJ1-5, with 7 bases identical to TRBD1. The V gene's germline CDR1 is MDHEN and CDR2 SYDVKM. The CDR3 length is 17 residues. After removal of 6 bases from V and 2 bases from J, the junction contained 13 bases not matched to a gene. Filled out from reference TRBV28 and TRBJ1-5, the complete variable domain reads DVKVTQSSRYLVKRTGEKVFLECVQDMDHENMFWYRQDPGLGLRLIYFSYDVKMKEKGDIPEGYSVSREKKERFSLILESASTNQTSMYLCASSPALATGGNQPQHFGDGTRLSIL.

The chain joins TRBV2 to TRBJ2-7, with D possibly being TRBD1 (5 bases). Germline V gene lookup returns CDR1 SNHLY and CDR2 FYNNEI. CDR3 size: 11 residues. Trimming pared 6 bases from V and 5 bases from J, leaving 8 bases between. The CDR3 loop is CASSPRDEQYF. The CDR3 nucleotides read TGTGCCAGCAGCCCCAGGGACGAGCAGTACTTC.

The chain has TRBV7-6 and TRBJ1-1; possibly TRBD1 for D (6 bases). Germline lookup yields CDR1 SGHVS and CDR2 FNYEAQ. Trimming pared 5 bases from V and 4 bases from J, leaving 23 bases between. The CDR3 totals 17 residues. The CDR3 is CASSARRSGGMATEAFF. The CDR3 DNA follows: TGTGCCAGCAGCGCACGAAGATCCGGGGGCATGGCCACTGAAGCTTTCTTT.

The chain joins TRBV7-3 to TRBJ2-5; 7 bases fit TRBD2. V trimming: 0 bases; J trimming: 7 bases; junction bases outside the gene matches: 8. The CDR3 runs 15 residues. Germline CDR1 is SGHTA and CDR2 is FQGTGA. CDR3 nucleotide sequence: TGTGCCAGCAGCTTAACAGCGGCAAGGGAGGGGACCCAGTACTTC. Its translation is CASSLTAAREGTQYF.

This clone was seen only a few times. The rearrangement uses TRBV6-5 and TRBJ1-2; 9 nucleotides align to TRBD1. Germline V gene data show CDR1 as MNHEY and CDR2 as SVGAGI. CDR3 length: 14 amino acids. Unmatched junction bases numbered 3, after V lost 5 bases and J lost 2 bases. The CDR3 DNA sequence: TGTGCCAGCAGTCGAACAGGGGGCAACTATGGCTACACCTTC. Translated, it gives CASSRTGGNYGYTF.